The table lists the clone carrying this T cell receptor (beta chain) with a few counts. As yet, its antigen is unknown. The record originates from a study of T cells after yellow fever vaccination. Overall study: SMART-Seq v4 Ultra Low Input handled preparation of low-cell-number fractions.

A 5'RACE template-switching step, the method used to make TCR cDNA, added a universal primer site and UMIs. TCRdb independently ran MiXCR on the 5' RACE reads; one entry per CDR3 protein. Here the sample spans some 220,000 distinct CDR3 sequences, roughly 3% being singletons. General study findings and limits: Peak timing came faster in the weaker secondary response, day 5 versus 15. Abundant bulk-population clonotypes could contaminate the FACS-sorted repertoires.

There are 13 residues in the CDR3. Germline assignment: CDR1 SGHRS and CDR2 YFSETQ. After removal of 4 bases from V and 4 bases from J, the junction contained 3 bases not matched to a gene. This TCR came from a man younger than 35 who received the YFV17D yellow fever vaccine. The chain is built from TRBV5-1 and TRBJ2-3; TRBD2 matches at 7 bases. The input for sequencing was CD4+ T cells sorted from PBMCs, taken 10 days after the yellow fever booster vaccination. The CDR3 DNA reads as TGCGCCAGCAGCGAAGCGGGGTCAGATACGCAGTATTTT. Its protein is CASSEAGSDTQYF.